These T cell receptor beta chains were read from a single sample in a study of T-cell memory formation after mild COVID-19. Using its own MiXCR run on the 5' RACE reads, TCRdb lists one record per CDR3 protein. Of about 290,000 distinct CDR3 sequences listed, 15% are singletons. Sample: PBMCs or a T cell subset sorted from them (not recorded which). The receptors originated from a man between 18 and 35 years old who had mild COVID-19 (a few samples of this study predate the infection). Cell type and time point are not known. Each CDR3 is given with its conserved first and last residue. Fields, in order: clone size, J gene, D gene, V gene, CDR3 protein, CDR3 DNA. D genes are given only for firm matches. Clone size is given for some rows only: seen once, a few or many times, or a class if the clone is expanded.

few | TRBJ2-7 | - | TRBV5-1 | CASSPSLTGDPYEQYF | TGCGCCAGCAGCCCCTCCCTGACTGGAGATCCATACGAGCAGTACTTC
few | TRBJ1-4 | - | TRBV7-6 | CASSRPFGGESEKLFF | TGTGCCAGCAGTCGTCCCTTCGGGGGGGAAAGTGAAAAACTGTTTTTT
few | TRBJ2-5 | TRBD2 | TRBV3-1 | CASSPLAAGGVETQYF | TGTGCCAGCAGCCCCCTAGCAGCGGGGGGAGTAGAGACCCAGTACTTC
few | TRBJ2-3 | TRBD1 | TRBV9 | CASSGDSADTQYF | TGTGCCAGCAGCGGGGACAGTGCAGATACGCAGTATTTT
many | TRBJ2-7 | - | TRBV5-1 | CASRGDPFNEQYF | TGCGCCAGCAGGGGGGACCCCTTCAACGAGCAGTACTTC
few | TRBJ1-1 | - | TRBV7-9 | CASSRGGNEAFF | TGTGCCAGCAGCCGAGGGGGGAATGAAGCTTTCTTT
many | TRBJ2-1 | TRBD2 | TRBV28 | CASSHPWRGGSVEQFF | TGTGCCAGCAGCCACCCATGGCGGGGGGGCTCGGTTGAGCAGTTCTTC
few | TRBJ1-1 | TRBD1 | TRBV5-1 | CASSGDGTARRAFF | TGCGCCAGCAGCGGGGACGGGACAGCGCGCAGGGCTTTCTTT
- | TRBJ2-7 | - | TRBV5-5 | CASSLVATGVYEQYF | TGTGCCAGCAGCTTGGTGGCCACTGGGGTTTACGAGCAGTACTTC
- | TRBJ1-5 | TRBD1 | TRBV18 | CASSLPPGQGHNQPQHF | TGTGCCAGCTCACTGCCCCCGGGACAGGGACACAATCAGCCCCAGCATTTT
many | TRBJ1-1 | - | TRBV20-1 | CSARDRRNTEAFF | TGCAGTGCTAGAGATCGCAGGAACACTGAAGCTTTCTTT
few | TRBJ2-5 | TRBD1 | TRBV29-1 | CSMWTGGVETQYF | TGCAGCATGTGGACAGGCGGCGTAGAGACCCAGTACTTC
- | TRBJ1-1 | TRBD1 | TRBV20-1 | CSHPRGLRYTEAFF | TGCAGCCACCCCAGGGGGCTGAGGTACACTGAAGCTTTCTTT
- | TRBJ1-5 | - | TRBV12-3/TRBV12-4 | CASSPRDSRPPQHF | TGTGCCAGCAGCCCCCGGGACTCCCGGCCCCCCCAGCATTTT
few | TRBJ1-2 | - | TRBV27 | CASAPIGLNGYTF | TGTGCCAGCGCGCCCATCGGTCTAAATGGCTACACCTTC
- | TRBJ2-3 | TRBD1 | TRBV6-2/TRBV6-3 | CASNRQGTDTQYF | TGTGCCAGCAACCGACAGGGTACAGATACGCAGTATTTT
few | TRBJ1-2 | - | TRBV5-5 | CASSLSYRVDGYTF | TGTGCCAGCAGCTTGAGTTACAGGGTCGATGGCTACACCTTC
- | TRBJ2-2 | - | TRBV27 | CASHPQRRDTRPYTGELFF | TGTGCCAGCCACCCCCAACGACGGGACACTCGTCCGTACACCGGGGAGCTGTTTTTT
- | TRBJ2-3 | - | TRBV9 | CASSVVGRTDTQYF | TGTGCCAGCAGCGTAGTCGGGAGAACAGATACGCAGTATTTT
- | TRBJ1-2 | - | TRBV7-2 | CASSLGQRREGYTF | TGTGCCAGCAGCTTAGGGCAACGCCGTGAGGGCTACACCTTC
- | TRBJ2-3 | - | TRBV4-1 | CASSPRETDTQYF | TGCGCCAGCAGCCCTAGGGAGACAGATACGCAGTATTTT
many | TRBJ1-2 | - | TRBV6-5 | CASSYSVRTGGYTF | TGTGCCAGCAGTTACTCCGTCAGGACGGGAGGCTACACCTTC
- | TRBJ2-5 | TRBD2 | TRBV7-9 | CASSSPAGRETQYF | TGTGCCAGCAGCTCACCAGCGGGACGGGAGACCCAGTACTTC
- | TRBJ1-6 | - | TRBV7-8 | CASSGTGGTAPHF | TGTGCCAGCAGCGGGACCGGAGGTACGGCCCCCCACTTT
- | TRBJ2-1 | TRBD2 | TRBV25-1 | CASARTSVNEQFF | TGTGCCAGCGCAAGGACTAGCGTCAATGAGCAGTTCTTC
- | TRBJ2-7 | - | TRBV7-9 | CASSFLFSSGVNEQYF | TGTGCCAGCAGCTTTCTCTTCTCGTCGGGGGTCAACGAGCAGTACTTC
- | TRBJ1-6 | - | TRBV4-1 | CASSQEGVGSPLHF | TGCGCCAGCAGCCAAGAGGGGGTTGGGTCACCCCTCCACTTT
- | TRBJ1-6 | TRBD1 | TRBV12-3/TRBV12-4 | CASREQGGNSPLHF | TGTGCCAGCAGGGAACAGGGGGGAAATTCACCCCTCCACTTT
few | TRBJ2-6 | - | TRBV24-1 | CATSERRSSGANVLTF | TGTGCCACCAGTGAACGAAGATCCTCTGGGGCCAACGTCCTGACTTTC
- | TRBJ1-5 | - | TRBV2 | CASKLGGDSNQPQHF | TGTGCCAGCAAATTGGGGGGAGATAGCAATCAGCCCCAGCATTTT
- | TRBJ1-1 | - | TRBV4-1 | CASSQVSGDTEAFF | TGCGCCAGCAGCCAAGTTAGTGGGGACACTGAAGCTTTCTTT
many | TRBJ2-2 | TRBD2 | TRBV4-2 | CASSQTSGGAGELFF | TGTGCCAGCAGCCAGACTAGCGGGGGGGCCGGGGAGCTGTTTTTT
- | TRBJ2-5 | - | TRBV14 | CASSQGARTQYF | TGTGCCAGCAGCCAAGGAGCTCGGACCCAGTACTTC
- | TRBJ1-3 | - | TRBV14 | CASSSLQRSSGNTIYF | TGTGCCAGCTCATCGCTACAGAGAAGCTCTGGAAACACCATATATTTT
few | TRBJ1-2 | - | TRBV12-3/TRBV12-4 | CASRGTFFDGYTF | TGTGCCAGCAGGGGGACATTTTTCGATGGCTACACCTTC
many | TRBJ2-5 | TRBD1 | TRBV5-1 | CASRDRQGDQETQYF | TGCGCCAGCAGGGACAGACAGGGGGACCAAGAGACCCAGTACTTC
- | TRBJ2-3 | TRBD2 | TRBV5-5 | CASSPAGGRTDTQYF | TGTGCCAGCAGCCCAGCGGGGGGGCGCACAGATACGCAGTATTTT
- | TRBJ1-5 | - | TRBV2 | CASSALTGHQPQHF | TGTGCCAGCAGTGCGTTAACAGGTCATCAGCCCCAGCATTTT
few | TRBJ2-3 | TRBD2 | TRBV7-2 | CASSLPSGTSTDTQYF | TGTGCCAGCAGCTTACCAAGCGGGACTAGCACAGATACGCAGTATTTT
few | TRBJ1-4 | TRBD1 | TRBV7-8 | CASSSQGAANEKLFF | TGTGCCAGCAGCTCGCAGGGGGCGGCTAATGAAAAACTGTTTTTT
many | TRBJ1-2 | - | TRBV5-1 | CASSSTGTAYGYTF | TGCGCCAGCAGCTCAACCGGGACGGCTTATGGCTACACCTTC
- | TRBJ2-7 | TRBD1 | TRBV4-1 | CASSQRRAGGSSYEQYF | TGCGCCAGCAGCCAACGACGGGCAGGGGGTTCTTCCTACGAGCAGTACTTC
- | TRBJ1-2 | TRBD1 | TRBV6-6 | CASSLVRGDYGYTF | TGTGCCAGCAGTTTAGTCAGGGGGGACTATGGCTACACCTTC
many | TRBJ2-3 | - | TRBV5-1 | CASSLVGSTADTQYF | TGCGCCAGCAGCTTGGTGGGTTCGACTGCAGATACGCAGTATTTT
many | TRBJ2-5 | - | TRBV25-1 | CASSAAETQYF | TGTGCCAGCAGTGCTGCAGAGACCCAGTACTTC
- | TRBJ1-2 | - | TRBV29-1 | CSVDGFYGYTF | TGCAGCGTTGACGGATTCTATGGCTACACCTTC
- | TRBJ1-1 | - | TRBV19 | CASQGYTEAFF | TGTGCCAGTCAAGGGTACACTGAAGCTTTCTTT
- | TRBJ2-3 | TRBD2 | TRBV4-2 | CASSQVGASGGGYTQYF | TGTGCCAGCAGCCAAGTCGGGGCTAGCGGGGGTGGGTATACGCAGTATTTT
few | TRBJ2-3 | - | TRBV5-1 | CASRPRGAYTDTQYF | TGCGCCAGCAGACCACGGGGGGCCTACACAGATACGCAGTATTTT
few | TRBJ2-1 | - | TRBV18 | CASSPGSGDEQFF | TGTGCCAGCTCACCAGGTAGTGGCGATGAGCAGTTCTTC
- | TRBJ2-1 | TRBD2 | TRBV29-1 | CSMTSGGASSYNEQFF | TGCAGTATGACTAGCGGGGGGGCTAGCTCCTACAATGAGCAGTTCTTC
- | TRBJ2-1 | TRBD2 | TRBV6-5 | CASSYFERGENNEQFF | TGTGCCAGCAGTTATTTCGAGCGGGGGGAGAACAATGAGCAGTTCTTC